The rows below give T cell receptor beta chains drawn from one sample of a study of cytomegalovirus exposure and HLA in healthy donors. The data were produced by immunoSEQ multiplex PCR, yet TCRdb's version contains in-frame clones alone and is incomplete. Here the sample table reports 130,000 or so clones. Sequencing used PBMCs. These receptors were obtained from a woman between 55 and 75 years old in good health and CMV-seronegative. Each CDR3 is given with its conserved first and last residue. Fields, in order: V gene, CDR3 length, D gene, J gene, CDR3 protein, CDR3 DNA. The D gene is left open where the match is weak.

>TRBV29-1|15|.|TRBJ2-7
CSVQSMTGSGYEQYF
TGCAGCGTTCAATCAATGACTGGGAGCGGCTACGAGCAGTACTTC
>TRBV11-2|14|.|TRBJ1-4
CASSLRGGNEKLFF
TGTGCCAGCAGCCTGAGGGGGGGAAATGAAAAACTGTTTTTT
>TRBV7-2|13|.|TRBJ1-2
CASSPPRDYGYTF
TGTGCCAGCAGTCCGCCACGAGACTATGGCTACACCTTC
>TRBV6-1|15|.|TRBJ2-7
CASSVSGLSSYEQYF
TGTGCCAGCAGTGTATCGGGACTTAGCTCCTACGAGCAGTACTTC
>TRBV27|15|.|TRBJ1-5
CASSLSGGGNQPQHF
TGTGCCAGCAGTTTGTCGGGGGGTGGTAATCAGCCCCAGCATTTT
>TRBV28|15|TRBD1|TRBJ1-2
CASSLRGTGGYGYTF
TGTGCCAGCAGTTTACGGGGGACAGGGGGGTATGGCTACACCTTC
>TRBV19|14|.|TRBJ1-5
CASSIVSGDQPQHF
TGTGCCAGTAGTATAGTATCAGGGGATCAGCCCCAGCATTTT
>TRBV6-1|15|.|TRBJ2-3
CASSIRSRSTDTQYF
TGTGCCAGCAGTATACGTAGCCGTAGCACAGATACGCAGTATTTT
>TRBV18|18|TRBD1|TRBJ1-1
CASSPLSGQGLTATEAFF
TGTGCCAGCTCACCCCTCTCGGGACAGGGCCTAACGGCCACTGAAGCTTTCTTT
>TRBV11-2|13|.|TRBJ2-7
CASSLGTDYEQYF
TGTGCCAGCAGCTTAGGTACAGACTACGAGCAGTACTTC
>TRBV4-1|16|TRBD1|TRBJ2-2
CASSQLRRDRGLELFF
TGCGCCAGCAGCCAATTACGCCGGGACAGGGGGTTAGAGCTGTTTTTT
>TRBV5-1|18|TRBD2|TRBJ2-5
CASSYSGTSGGAPETQYF
TGCGCCAGCAGTTACTCCGGGACTAGCGGGGGGGCGCCTGAGACCCAGTACTTC
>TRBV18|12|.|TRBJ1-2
CASSPGTFGYTF
TGTGCCAGCTCACCTGGGACATTTGGCTACACCTTC
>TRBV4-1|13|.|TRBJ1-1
CASSQRGYTEAFF
TGCGCCAGCAGCCAAAGGGGTTACACTGAAGCTTTCTTT
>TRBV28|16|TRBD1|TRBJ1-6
CASSRTGTGWDSPLHF
TGTGCCAGCAGTAGAACCGGGACAGGGTGGGATTCACCCCTCCACTTT
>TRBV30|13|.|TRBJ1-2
CAWSLQVNYGYTF
TGTGCCTGGAGTCTCCAGGTCAACTATGGCTACACCTTC
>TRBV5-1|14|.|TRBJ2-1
CASSLATAYNEQFF
TGCGCCAGCAGCTTGGCCACAGCTTACAATGAGCAGTTCTTC
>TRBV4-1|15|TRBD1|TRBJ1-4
CASSNRGAGGEKLFF
TGCGCCAGCAGTAACAGGGGGGCCGGAGGGGAAAAACTGTTTTTT
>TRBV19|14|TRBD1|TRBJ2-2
CASSIDRDAGELFF
TGTGCCAGTAGTATTGACAGGGATGCCGGGGAGCTGTTTTTT
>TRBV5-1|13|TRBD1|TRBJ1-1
CASSLTGGSEAFF
TGCGCCAGCAGCTTGACAGGGGGTAGTGAAGCTTTCTTT
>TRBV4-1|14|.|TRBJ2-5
CASSQGQGLETQYF
TGCGCCAGCAGCCAAGGTCAGGGGCTTGAGACCCAGTACTTC
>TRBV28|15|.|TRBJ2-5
CASKSQGKGVETQYF
TGTGCCAGCAAGTCCCAAGGCAAGGGAGTGGAGACCCAGTACTTC
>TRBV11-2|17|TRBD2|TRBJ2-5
CASSLGTLAGTGETQYF
TGTGCCAGCAGCTTAGGTACCCTAGCGGGGACGGGGGAGACCCAGTACTTC
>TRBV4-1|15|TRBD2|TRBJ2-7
CASSQGAGGTEEQYF
TGCGCCAGCAGCCAAGGAGCGGGAGGGACTGAGGAGCAGTACTTC
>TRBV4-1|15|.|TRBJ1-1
CASSQGGAPNTEAFF
TGCGCCAGCAGCCAAGGAGGTGCCCCGAACACTGAAGCTTTCTTT
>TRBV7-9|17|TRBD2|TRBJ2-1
CASSLDPGLAGYNEQFF
TGTGCCAGCAGCTTAGACCCGGGACTAGCGGGATACAATGAGCAGTTCTTC
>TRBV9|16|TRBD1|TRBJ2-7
CASSVTGDQLSYEQYF
TGTGCCAGCAGCGTCACAGGGGACCAACTCTCCTACGAGCAGTACTTC
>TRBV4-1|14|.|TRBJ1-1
CASSQGHLNTEAFF
TGCGCCAGCAGCCAAGGGCATTTGAACACTGAAGCTTTCTTT
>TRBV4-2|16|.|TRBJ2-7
CASSQEWAGSSYEQYF
TGTGCCAGCAGCCAAGAGTGGGCAGGATCATCCTACGAGCAGTACTTC
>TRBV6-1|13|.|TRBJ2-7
CASVPRARYEQYF
TGTGCCAGCGTCCCCAGGGCGCGCTACGAGCAGTACTTC
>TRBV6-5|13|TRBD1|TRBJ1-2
CASRPQGALGYTF
TGTGCCAGCAGGCCACAGGGGGCTCTTGGCTACACCTTC
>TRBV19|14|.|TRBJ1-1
CASTSNSEGTEAFF
TGTGCCAGTACCAGCAACTCAGAGGGCACTGAAGCTTTCTTT
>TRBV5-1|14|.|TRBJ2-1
CASSLRGGLDEQFF
TGCGCCAGCAGCTTGAGGGGGGGGCTTGATGAGCAGTTCTTC
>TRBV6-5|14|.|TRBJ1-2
CASSDSRDSYGYTF
TGTGCCAGCAGCGATTCCAGGGATAGCTATGGCTACACCTTC
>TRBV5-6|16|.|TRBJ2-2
CASSLTPTVGTGELFF
TGTGCCAGCAGCCTTACCCCGACAGTAGGGACCGGGGAGCTGTTTTTT
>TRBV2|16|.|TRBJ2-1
CASSEGGGAGINEQFF
TGTGCCAGCAGTGAGGGAGGGGGGGCAGGTATCAATGAGCAGTTCTTC
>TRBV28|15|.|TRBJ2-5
CASSLSAILRETQYF
TGTGCCAGCAGTTTGTCGGCAATTCTGCGGGAGACCCAGTACTTC
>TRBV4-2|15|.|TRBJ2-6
CASSPQSSGANVLTF
TGTGCCAGCAGCCCGCAGTCGTCTGGGGCCAACGTCCTGACTTTC
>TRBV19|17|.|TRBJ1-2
CASSIGGAEVQYYGYTF
TGTGCCAGTAGTATAGGGGGAGCTGAAGTCCAATACTATGGCTACACCTTC
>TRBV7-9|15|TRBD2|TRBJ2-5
CASSFRGRVQETQYF
TGTGCCAGCAGCTTTCGCGGGAGGGTACAAGAGACCCAGTACTTC
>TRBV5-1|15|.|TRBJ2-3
CASSFQAGSTDTQYF
TGCGCCAGCAGCTTTCAAGCGGGTAGCACAGATACGCAGTATTTT